The text below deals with one T cell receptor (beta chain). Its antigen remains unidentified. The sample comes from a study of shared clonotypes between healthy human individuals. Whole-study results and caveats: Sequencing depth was predicted to influence how clonotypes are shared among donors.

TCRdb keeps only in-frame clones here, not all; method: immunoSEQ multiplex PCR. The sample lists about 470,000 clones, about 85% occurring once. Unsorted samples relied on tens of millions of PBMCs, which served as the source of genomic DNA. CDR3 length: 14 amino acids. From germline, CDR1 is SGHTA and CDR2 FQGTGA. V lost 5 bases, J lost 6 bases, and 14 bases lay in between. The chain combines TRBV7-3 with TRBJ2-1; maybe TRBD2 (6 bases). The source of this sequence is a woman aged 40 to 50 in good health. Some clones in this sample may be carry-over from other donors' samples. Sequences were obtained from PBMCs. The CDR3 sequence: CASSRAGLSNEQFF. In nucleotides, the CDR3 is TGTGCCAGCAGCCGCGCTGGACTATCCAATGAGCAGTTCTTC.